At least ten counts were recorded for the clone carrying this T cell receptor beta chain. The entry originates in a study of regulatory T cells in long-lasting Graves disease. Trimming removed 6 bases from V and 3 bases from J, with 8 bases in between. The CDR3 length is 12 residues. Both iRepertoire HTBI primers and Arm-PCR of CDR3 regions were used to build the TCR beta libraries. MiXCR was run by TCRdb on the multiplex PCR reads, yielding one entry per CDR3 protein. The profile shows 410,000 or so distinct CDR3 sequences, around 14% of them singletons. Time point: newly diagnosed GD, antithyroid drugs for less than 3 months. PBMC RNA was the source of the TCR library. The same data also contributed to another study, on T cells in Graves' hyperthyroidism and ophthalmopathy.

The source material was peripheral blood mononuclear cells (PBMCs), sampled at new diagnosis, from a patient treated with antithyroid drugs. This TCR was sampled from a woman aged 30 to 39 with Graves disease. The chain combines TRBV12-3 or TRBV12-4 with TRBJ1-1; no clear D. DNA of the CDR3: TGTGCCAGCAGCACCGGGCACACTGAAGCTTTCTTT. Translated, it gives CASSTGHTEAFF.